Listed below are T cell receptor beta chains from one sample, sequenced in a study of blood T cell repertoires in COVID-19. The method was immunoSEQ multiplex PCR; TCRdb's version includes in-frame clones alone and lacks a portion of them. The data contain approximately 470,000 clones, 80% to 90% of them seen just once; the ten biggest clones take up approximately 3.2%. The source material was peripheral blood. The receptor set was obtained from a human donor in a cohort sampled during active COVID-19. The CDR3 runs from the conserved cysteine through the conserved F or W. The D gene is left open where the match is weak. Part of the rows lack a size; the others show once, few, many or a class for expanded clones.

>TRBJ2-1|TRBV20-1|TRBD2|NA
TGCAGTGCTAGTGGACTAGCGGGAGACAATGAGCAGTTCTTC
CSASGLAGDNEQFF
>TRBJ2-2|TRBV29-1|TRBD2|NA
TGCAGCGCTGCCCACAATAGCGGGGGGACCGGGGAGCTGTTTTTT
CSAAHNSGGTGELFF
>TRBJ2-2|TRBV13|NA|NA
TGTGCCAGCAGCCATCAAATAGGGACACCGAACACCGGGGAGCTGTTTTTT
CASSHQIGTPNTGELFF
>TRBJ1-6|TRBV2|NA|few
TGTGCCAGCAGATACAGGACAGCGTATAATTCACCCCTCCACTTT
CASRYRTAYNSPLHF
>TRBJ2-1|TRBV5-1|TRBD2|NA
TGCGCCAGCAGCTTTATACCGGGACTAGCGGGAGGAGCAGACTACAATGAGCAGTTCTTC
CASSFIPGLAGGADYNEQFF
>TRBJ2-3|TRBV20-1|TRBD1|NA
TGCAGTGCGAGTCCCGGGACAGGGCGAGGTACAGATACGCAGTATTTT
CSASPGTGRGTDTQYF
>TRBJ2-1|TRBV7-3|TRBD2|NA
TGTGCCAGCAGCTTATTGGGACTAGCGGGCTCCTACAATGAGCAGTTCTTC
CASSLLGLAGSYNEQFF
>TRBJ2-5|TRBV7-8|TRBD2|NA
TGTGCCAGCAGCCGGACTAGCGGGCGCGAGACCCAGTACTTC
CASSRTSGRETQYF
>TRBJ1-1|TRBV5-4|NA|NA
TGTGCCAGCAGCTACCAGCGGGGTCAGGGCGACACTGAAGCTTTCTTT
CASSYQRGQGDTEAFF
>TRBJ2-5|TRBV9|TRBD2|NA
TGTGCCAGCAGCCCGCGATTAGCGGGAGTGGGAGAGACCCAGTACTTC
CASSPRLAGVGETQYF
>TRBJ1-1|TRBV9|NA|NA
TGTGCCAGCAGCCCTTTGGGGGGTCAAAACACTGAAGCTTTCTTT
CASSPLGGQNTEAFF
>TRBJ2-1|TRBV29-1|TRBD1|NA
TGCAGCGTTGAAGTGGGGACAGGGGGGTATGAGCAGTTCTTC
CSVEVGTGGYEQFF
>TRBJ2-5|TRBV7-9|TRBD1|NA
TGTGCCACCGAAGCTGCCGGGACAGACCAGGGGACCCAGTACTTC
CATEAAGTDQGTQYF
>TRBJ1-4|TRBV6-5|NA|NA
TGTGCCAGCACCCCGACAGCAACTAATGAAAAACTGTTTTTT
CASTPTATNEKLFF
>TRBJ2-7|TRBV28|NA|NA
TGTGCCAGCAGTGACAGCTCCTACGAGCAGTACTTC
CASSDSSYEQYF
>TRBJ2-6|TRBV7-3|NA|NA
TGTGCCAGCAGCTTAACGGGTACAGGGTCTGGGGCCAACGTCCTGACTTTC
CASSLTGTGSGANVLTF
>TRBJ1-1|TRBV25-1|NA|NA
TGTGCCAGCCTGGGGGGGATGAACACTGAAGCTTTCTTT
CASLGGMNTEAFF
>TRBJ1-5|TRBV7-2|NA|NA
TGTGCCAGCAGCTTCTACCTGCAGCCCCAGCATTTT
CASSFYLQPQHF
>TRBJ1-4|TRBV7-9|NA|NA
TGTGCCAGCAGCTTGATCCCGGTGGGAGGGCTGTTTTTT
CASSLIPVGGLFF
>TRBJ2-1|TRBV6-5|TRBD1|once
TGTGCCAGCAGTTACCCCTACAGGGGGCAGAATGAGCAGTTCTTC
CASSYPYRGQNEQFF
>TRBJ2-1|TRBV21-1|NA|NA
TGTGCCAGCAGCAAAGTGGTTAGCTCCTACAATGAGCAGTTCTTC
CASSKVVSSYNEQFF
>TRBJ2-7|TRBV6-5|TRBD2|NA
TGTGCCAGCAGTTACGAGGGCGGGAGGGGCGAGCAGTACTTC
CASSYEGGRGEQYF
>TRBJ1-1|TRBV24-1|NA|NA
TGTGCCACCAGTGCAGTGGGGGGGGACACTGAAGCTTTCTTT
CATSAVGGDTEAFF
>TRBJ1-2|TRBV4-1|TRBD1|once
TGCGCCAGCAGCCAAGTCGGACAGGCCTTCTCCCAAGCTAACTATGGCTACACCTTC
CASSQVGQAFSQANYGYTF
>TRBJ1-1|TRBV5-6|NA|NA
TGTGCCAGCAGCTTACTTCAGGGTCAGGCTTTCTTT
CASSLLQGQAFF
>TRBJ2-2|TRBV7-3|TRBD1|NA
TGTGCCAGCAGCTCGGTGACAGGGGGCTCCGGGGAGCTGTTTTTT
CASSSVTGGSGELFF
>TRBJ1-4|TRBV9|TRBD1|NA
TGTGCCAGCAGCGGGGGACAGGGGGGCGAAAAACTGTTTTTT
CASSGGQGGEKLFF
>TRBJ2-7|TRBV7-2|NA|NA
TGTGCCAGCAGCTTAGGGGGTTCACGGGGTTCCTACGAGCAGTACTTC
CASSLGGSRGSYEQYF
>TRBJ2-1|TRBV2|TRBD2|NA
TGTGCCGGACGGGAGCGGGGTGAGCAGTTCTTC
CAGRERGEQFF
>TRBJ2-7|TRBV12-1|NA|once
TGTGCCAGCAGCTTTGTAGGGAGGGCCTACGAGCAGTACTTC
CASSFVGRAYEQYF
>TRBJ1-3|TRBV18|NA|once
TGTGCCAGCTCACCACGCGGGGAAAACACCATATATTTT
CASSPRGENTIYF
>TRBJ2-5|TRBV29-1|NA|NA
TGCAGCGTTGAAGATTCGGCCGCGCGGGAGACCCAGTACTTC
CSVEDSAARETQYF
>TRBJ1-3|TRBV19|TRBD1|NA
TGTGCCAGTAGCAACGACAGGGCCTCTGGAAACACCATATATTTT
CASSNDRASGNTIYF
>TRBJ2-4|TRBV6-5|TRBD1|NA
TGTGCCACCGAGGGGGCGGGAAACATTCAGTACTTC
CATEGAGNIQYF
>TRBJ2-3|TRBV7-2|NA|NA
TGTGCCAGCAGCTTTGCCAGCGGAAGGGCAGATACGCAGTATTTT
CASSFASGRADTQYF
>TRBJ2-1|TRBV6-6|NA|NA
TGTGCCACCCTAGCAACAAGCTCCTACAATGAGCAGTTCTTC
CATLATSSYNEQFF
>TRBJ1-2|TRBV2|NA|NA
TGTGCCAGCAGTGAACGACTTACCCTTGGCTACACCTTC
CASSERLTLGYTF
>TRBJ2-2|TRBV29-1|NA|NA
TGCAGCGTTGGGCCTCCGACTAGTAACACCGGGGAGCTGTTTTTT
CSVGPPTSNTGELFF
>TRBJ1-1|TRBV6-5|NA|NA
TGTGCCAGCAAAAATCTCCGGGCGGGGAACGCTGAAGCTTTCTTT
CASKNLRAGNAEAFF
>TRBJ2-2|TRBV4-2|NA|NA
TGTGCCAGCAGCCAAGATCAAGGGGGTGACACCGGGGAGCTGTTTTTT
CASSQDQGGDTGELFF
>TRBJ1-5|TRBV19|NA|NA
TGTGCCAGTAATTCCGGGAAAAGGAATCAGCCCCAGCATTTT
CASNSGKRNQPQHF
>TRBJ2-7|TRBV6-5|NA|NA
TGTGCCAGCAGTTACTCGAGGGTAGAGGGCGAGCAGTACTTC
CASSYSRVEGEQYF